This T cell receptor (beta chain) comes out of a study of control samples from healthy donors and cancer patients (TCRdb year 2020). The library was made by the immunoSEQ multiplex PCR assay. Entries here come from immuneACCESS through TCRdb and include only in-frame sequences with V and J called. Some clones fail to appear in such tables; in the studies checked, an unresolved V gene covers under half of the shortfall, and the cause of the remainder is unknown. The sample has around 200,000 clones on record, over 85% of them singletons. Of the sample, about 1.5% falls within the top ten clones. The table lists this clone with a count of one. Its specific antigen is unknown. The sample holds no much larger clone one base away, and base qualities are not on file. Relative to germline, V is 0 bases shorter and J is 2 bases shorter, with 11 bases between their ends. The CDR3, cysteine through phenylalanine, is 15 amino acids long. Of the read, only the CDR3 DNA is kept; its 45 bases are in frame from base 1. The germline V gene gives CDR1 as SGHRS and CDR2 as YFSETQ.

Source material: blood. The origin of this receptor is a man younger than 35 in good health. Recombination joined TRBV5-1 with TRBJ1-1; 5 matching bases give a weak D call of TRBD1. The sequence in DNA is TGCGCCAGCAGCTTGGGACAGTTAATTAACACTGAAGCTTTCTTT. This codes for CASSLGQLINTEAFF.